These 28 T cell receptor beta chains were all obtained from the same sample, sequenced in a study of T cells after yellow fever vaccination. TCRdb reprocessed the 5' RACE reads via MiXCR and lists one record per CDR3 protein. This table holds about 74,000 distinct CDR3 sequences, approximately 6.5% found once. The input for sequencing was CD8+ T cells sorted from PBMCs, taken roughly 5 days after the first yellow fever vaccination. These receptors were collected from a man in his late teens or twenties who received the YFV17D yellow fever vaccine.

This clonotype has just a few counts. The rearrangement joins TRBV6-5 to TRBJ2-1; maybe TRBD1 (5 bases). The germline CDR1 and CDR2 sequences are MNHEY and SVGAGI. The CDR3 runs to 11 residues. Trimming took 8 bases from V and 9 from J, leaving 11 bases between them. CDR3 bases: TGTGCCAGCGGGGCCCCCGCTGAGCAGTTCTTC. Amino acid sequence: CASGAPAEQFF.

This chain connects TRBV5-1 to TRBJ2-6, with a tentative D call TRBD2 (7 bases). The V gene's germline CDR1 is SGHRS and CDR2 YFSETQ. V lost 5 bases and J lost 0, with 18 bases in between. The CDR3 contains 18 residues. The CDR3 protein is CASRQRDMHLSGANVLTF. DNA for the CDR3: TGCGCCAGCAGACAGCGGGACATGCACCTCTCTGGGGCCAACGTCCTGACTTTC.

This clonotype was found many times. The chain combines TRBV28 with TRBJ1-6; D call uncertain. This CDR3 has 15 amino acids. Germline assignment: CDR1 MDHEN and CDR2 SYDVKM. Trimming stripped 3 bases from V and 3 bases from J, with 9 bases between. The CDR3 bases are TGTGCCAGCAGTTTGGAGGCCCTCTATAATTCACCCCTCCACTTT. Residues: CASSLEALYNSPLHF.

The CDR3 protein is CASSPDEPGDGKTQYF. CDR3 sequence (DNA): TGTGCCAGCAGCCCTGACGAGCCCGGGGATGGAAAGACCCAGTACTTC. The chain links TRBV5-6 to TRBJ2-5, with D possibly TRBD2 on 5 matching bases. CDR3 length: 16 residues. The V gene's germline CDR1 is SGHDT and CDR2 YYEEEE. Deletions cut 4 bases from V and 6 bases from J, with 22 bases between. Full variable domain (outside the CDR3, taken from reference TRBV5-6 and TRBJ2-5): DAGVTQSPTHLIKTRGQQVTLRCSPKSGHDTVSWYQQALGQGPQFIFQYYEEEERQRGNFPDRFSGHQFPNYSSELNVNALLLGDSALYLCASSPDEPGDGKTQYFGPGTRLLVL.

This clonotype was seen more than once but under ten times. The junction shows a germline mismatch at one end, possibly a read error. The rearrangement uses TRBV5-6 and TRBJ2-1; tentatively, D is TRBD1 (7 bases). In germline, CDR1 is SGHDT, CDR2 YYEEEE. The CDR3 has 14 residues. The CDR3 DNA sequence: TGTGCCATCAGCCCCGCGGGACAGCACAATGAGCAGTTCTTC. It is translated as CAISPAGQHNEQFF.

In its sample, this clonotype was seen many times. J is TRBJ2-2 and V is TRBV15; possibly TRBD1 for D (6 bases). CDR3 length equals 14 residues. The V and J ends lost 4 bases and 6 bases respectively, with 12 bases between them. CDR1 LNHNV and CDR2 YYDKDF come from the germline V gene (reference sequence). In DNA form, the CDR3 reads TGTGCCACCAGCACCCTACAGGGCTCCGGGGAGCTGTTTTTT. It encodes CATSTLQGSGELFF. Full variable domain (remainder filled in from reference TRBV15 and TRBJ2-2): DAMVIQNPRYQVTQFGKPVTLSCSQTLNHNVMYWYQQKSSQAPKLLFHYYDKDFNNEADTPDNFQSRRPNTSFCFLDIRSPGLGDTAMYLCATSTLQGSGELFFGEGSRLTVL.

This clonotype was seen at least ten times. This rearrangement joins TRBV29-1 to TRBJ2-5, with 8 bases matching TRBD2. The CDR3 runs 17 residues. The germline CDR1 and CDR2 sequences are SQVTM and ANQGSEA. Trimming cost V 0 bases and J 4 bases; bases outside gene matches: 13. Written as DNA, the CDR3 is TGCAGCGTTGAAGATGCGACCGGGGGGGCTGTGGGAGAGACCCAGTACTTC. Its translation is CSVEDATGGAVGETQYF.

This clonotype was seen ten or more times. This chain connects TRBV27 to TRBJ2-3; D perhaps matches TRBD1 (6 bases). V lost 7 bases, J lost 0 bases, and 8 bases lay in between. The CDR3 is 13 residues long. Looked up from germline, CDR1 is MNHEY and CDR2 is SMNVEV (reference sequence). CDR3 amino acids: CASTGDSTDTQYF. The CDR3 nucleotides are TGTGCCAGCACAGGGGACAGCACAGATACGCAGTATTTT.

This clonotype has more than one count but fewer than ten. One end of the junction does not line up with germline, which may come from a read error. V gene TRBV7-2 combines with J gene TRBJ1-6; D not resolved. This CDR3 is 15 amino acids long. Germline V lookup: CDR1 SGHTA, CDR2 FQGNSA. CDR3 nucleotides: TGTGCCGGCAGCCGGTATGAGGCGGCCAATTCACCCCTCCACTTT. Its protein product is CAGSRYEAANSPLHF. The variable domain in full, with the rest retrieved from reference TRBV7-2 and TRBJ1-6, is GAGVSQSPSNKVTEKGKDVELRCDPISGHTALYWYRQSLGQGLEFLIYFQGNSAPDKSGLPSDRFSAERTGGSVSTLTIQRTQQEDSAVYLCAGSRYEAANSPLHFGNGTRLTVT.

The chain couples TRBV28 to TRBJ2-3, with D tentatively TRBD2 (5 bases). Trimming shortened V by 4 bases and J by 2 bases, and 19 bases separated the two germline ends. CDR3 length equals 17 residues. Germline loops: CDR1 MDHEN, CDR2 SYDVKM. CDR3 in amino acids: CASSYGSIEPPTDTQYF. The CDR3 DNA reads TGTGCCAGCAGTTATGGGAGCATAGAACCTCCCACAGATACGCAGTATTTT.

Ten or more counts support this clonotype. The chain employs TRBV6-2 or TRBV6-3 and TRBJ2-5; TRBD2 agrees at 7 bases. This CDR3 has 17 residues. Trimming removed 6 bases from V and 3 bases from J; junction bases left unmatched: 16. Germline CDR1 and CDR2: MNHEY and SVGEGT. CDR3 amino acids: CASSQRGGLDEKETQYF. CDR3 nucleotides: TGTGCCAGCAGCCAAAGGGGCGGACTAGATGAGAAAGAGACCCAGTACTTC.

This chain uses TRBV7-6 with TRBJ2-7, with D unclear. Trimming took 2 bases from V and 0 from J, leaving 11 bases between them. CDR1 and CDR2 (germline): SGHVS, FNYEAQ. The length of the CDR3 is 15 residues. The CDR3 loop reads CASSLFLGPSYEQYF. CDR3 nucleotide sequence: TGTGCCAGCAGCTTATTTTTAGGGCCCTCCTACGAGCAGTACTTC.

This clonotype was seen only a few times. The chain has TRBV5-4 and TRBJ2-5, with D perhaps being TRBD1 or TRBD2 (5 bases each). V lost 1 base and J lost 6, with 13 bases in between. Germline values: CDR1 SGHNT, CDR2 YYREEE (reference sequence). This CDR3 has 14 residues. CDR3 bases: TGTGCCAGCAGCTTGAACCCCGGGACGAAGACCCAGTACTTC. This translates into CASSLNPGTKTQYF.

The chain recombines TRBV29-1 with TRBJ1-2; possible D gene TRBD1, 5 bases. Germline V gene data show CDR1 as SQVTM and CDR2 as ANQGSEA. Trimming removed 5 bases from V and 8 bases from J, with 15 bases in between. The CDR3 extends over 12 amino acids. The CDR3 sequence: CSVFRREGGYTF. The CDR3 nucleotides are TGCAGCGTTTTCCGACGTGAGGGGGGCTACACCTTC.

In DNA form, the CDR3 reads TGTGCCAGCATCGAACTAGCGGGGGTCTCCACAGATACGCAGTATTTT. Encoded protein: CASIELAGVSTDTQYF. This chain uses TRBV5-6 with TRBJ2-3; 11 bases are a match to TRBD2. This CDR3 has 16 residues. Germline V gene lookup returns CDR1 SGHDT and CDR2 YYEEEE. V lost 6 bases to trimming and J lost 2 bases; unmatched junction nucleotides: 8. Together with reference TRBV5-6 and TRBJ2-3, the CDR3 gives the full variable domain: DAGVTQSPTHLIKTRGQQVTLRCSPKSGHDTVSWYQQALGQGPQFIFQYYEEEERQRGNFPDRFSGHQFPNYSSELNVNALLLGDSALYLCASIELAGVSTDTQYFGPGTRLTVL.

This clonotype was counted ten times or more. The chain carries TRBV5-4 and TRBJ2-1; D uncertain. CDR1 is SGHNT and CDR2 is YYREEE in the germline V gene (reference sequence). V was shortened by 3 bases and J by 12 bases, with 16 bases between the two germline ends. The CDR3 spans 13 residues. The CDR3 loop is CASSSYEAFGQFF. In DNA, the CDR3 is TGTGCCAGCAGCTCCTATGAGGCGTTTGGGCAGTTCTTC.

The V gene is TRBV7-9, the J gene TRBJ1-5; D unresolved. The length of the CDR3 is 14 residues. Trimming pared 3 bases from V and 4 bases from J, leaving 10 bases between. From germline, CDR1 is SEHNR and CDR2 FQNEAQ (reference sequence). This chain's CDR3 is CASSFSGDNQPQHF. The CDR3 nucleotides are TGTGCCAGCAGCTTCTCTGGGGATAATCAGCCCCAGCATTTT.

Ten or more counts support this clonotype. This chain's CDR3 is CASSLEDSSNQPQHF. CDR3 nucleotide sequence: TGCGCCAGCAGCTTGGAAGACAGTAGCAATCAGCCCCAGCATTTT. V usage is TRBV5-1 and J usage is TRBJ1-5, with a tentative D call TRBD1 (5 bases). This CDR3 is built from 15 residues. V lost 0 bases and J 0 bases, leaving 7 bases between the germline ends. Germline assignment: CDR1 SGHRS and CDR2 YFSETQ.

This clonotype has at least ten counts. The gene calls are TRBV10-3 and TRBJ2-7; D gene uncertain. V gave up 3 bases and J gave up 0 bases, with 12 bases separating them. CDR1 and CDR2 (germline): ENHRY, SYGVKD. The CDR3 contains 15 residues. Here the CDR3 DNA reads TGTGCCATCAGTGATCCGGACCATAGCTCCTACGAGCAGTACTTC. This translates into CAISDPDHSSYEQYF.

This clonotype was recorded a few times. This sequence joins TRBV5-1 and TRBJ2-3; no definite D call. The V gene's germline CDR1 is SGHRS and CDR2 YFSETQ. This CDR3 region has 14 residues. V dropped 4 bases and J dropped 1 base, with 10 bases sitting between them. CDR3: CASSTATGTDTQYF. As DNA, the CDR3 is TGCGCCAGCAGCACTGCCACCGGCACAGATACGCAGTATTTT.

Many counts were recorded for this clonotype. This chain joins TRBV4-1 and TRBJ2-1, with TRBD1 matching 8 bases. From germline, CDR1 is MGHRA and CDR2 YSYEKL. The CDR3 length is 15 residues. After removal of 3 bases from V and 10 bases from J, the junction contained 11 bases not matched to a gene. The DNA for the CDR3 is TGCGCCAGCAGCCAGGACCGGGACAGGCTTACCGAGCAGTTCTTC. This encodes CASSQDRDRLTEQFF.

Only a few counts were recorded for this clonotype. The chain is built from TRBV12-3 or TRBV12-4 and TRBJ1-1; no definite D call. With 8 bases removed from V and 4 bases from J, the gap between germline ends came to 11 bases. The CDR3 loop spans 12 amino acids. Here the CDR3 DNA reads TGTGCCAGCGCCGTAACGGGCACTGAAGCTTTCTTT. Translating it yields CASAVTGTEAFF.

This clonotype was counted ten times or more. The chain couples TRBV6-2 or TRBV6-3 to TRBJ1-1; unclear D gene. The V end was cut by 2 bases, the J end by 5 bases, with 3 bases between. The CDR3 has 11 amino acids. Germline V gives CDR1 MNHEY, CDR2 SVGEGT. CDR3: CASSYPTEAFF. As DNA, the CDR3 is TGTGCCAGCAGTTACCCTACTGAAGCTTTCTTT.

This clonotype has just a few counts. The CDR3 is CASRGGILQETQYF. CDR3 in DNA: TGTGCCAGCAGAGGGGGGATACTTCAAGAGACCCAGTACTTC. The rearrangement uses TRBV6-1 and TRBJ2-5; D tentatively reads TRBD1 or TRBD2 (6 bases each). This CDR3 comprises 14 residues. Germline CDR1 reads MNHNS; CDR2 reads SASEGT. Trimming removed 6 bases at V and 2 bases at J, with 13 bases between.

This clonotype has at least ten counts. The chain uses TRBV12-3 or TRBV12-4 and TRBJ2-2; possibly TRBD2 for D (5 bases). The length of the CDR3 is 12 residues. The V end lost 9 bases, the J end lost 7 bases, and 12 bases lay between the germline ends. The CDR3 protein is CASSTIVGELFF. CDR3 sequence (DNA): TGTGCCAGTTCGACTATAGTCGGGGAGCTGTTTTTT.

This clonotype has just a few counts. The rearrangement joins TRBV2 to TRBJ2-7, with 7 bases lining up with TRBD1. The CDR3 spans 14 residues. The V gene end was trimmed by 5 bases and the J gene end by 2 bases; junction bases not matched to a gene: 6. Germline V gene data show CDR1 as SNHLY and CDR2 as FYNNEI. The CDR3: CASSRDRDTYEQYF. In DNA, the CDR3 is TGTGCCAGCAGTCGCGACAGGGACACCTACGAGCAGTACTTC.

This clonotype has a count of ten or more. The chain recombines TRBV6-5 with TRBJ1-1, with D uncertain. There are 14 residues in the CDR3. V lost 6 bases and J 4 bases, leaving 15 bases between the germline ends. Looked up from germline, CDR1 is MNHEY and CDR2 is SVGAGI. The CDR3 loop is CASSSQEGGTEAFF. The CDR3 DNA follows: TGTGCCAGCAGCTCGCAGGAAGGCGGCACTGAAGCTTTCTTT.

This clonotype was counted between two and nine times. This rearrangement joins TRBV27 to TRBJ1-1; 7 nucleotides align to TRBD1. CDR1 is MNHEY and CDR2 is SMNVEV in the germline V gene (reference sequence). V shed 4 bases and J 4 bases; nucleotides not matched to a gene: 6. The CDR3 covers 14 residues. In nucleotides, the CDR3 is TGTGCCAGCAGTTCAATACAGGGGATCACTGAAGCTTTCTTT. This encodes CASSSIQGITEAFF.